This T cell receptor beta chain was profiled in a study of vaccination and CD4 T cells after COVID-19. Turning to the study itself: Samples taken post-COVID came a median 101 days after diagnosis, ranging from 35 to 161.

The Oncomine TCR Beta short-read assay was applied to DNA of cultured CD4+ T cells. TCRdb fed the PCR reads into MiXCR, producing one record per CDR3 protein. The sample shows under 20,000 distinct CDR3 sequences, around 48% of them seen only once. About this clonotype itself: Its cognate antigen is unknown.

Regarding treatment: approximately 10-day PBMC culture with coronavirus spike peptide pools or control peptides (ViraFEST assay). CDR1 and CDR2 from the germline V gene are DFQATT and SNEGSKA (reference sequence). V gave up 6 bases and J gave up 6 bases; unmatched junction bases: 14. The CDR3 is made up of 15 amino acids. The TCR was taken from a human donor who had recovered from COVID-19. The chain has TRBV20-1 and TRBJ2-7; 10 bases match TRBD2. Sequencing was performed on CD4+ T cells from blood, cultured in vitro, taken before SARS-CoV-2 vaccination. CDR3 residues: CSAVFVAGGPREQYF. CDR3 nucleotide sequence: TGCAGTGCCGTATTCGTAGCGGGAGGTCCTCGCGAGCAGTACTTC.